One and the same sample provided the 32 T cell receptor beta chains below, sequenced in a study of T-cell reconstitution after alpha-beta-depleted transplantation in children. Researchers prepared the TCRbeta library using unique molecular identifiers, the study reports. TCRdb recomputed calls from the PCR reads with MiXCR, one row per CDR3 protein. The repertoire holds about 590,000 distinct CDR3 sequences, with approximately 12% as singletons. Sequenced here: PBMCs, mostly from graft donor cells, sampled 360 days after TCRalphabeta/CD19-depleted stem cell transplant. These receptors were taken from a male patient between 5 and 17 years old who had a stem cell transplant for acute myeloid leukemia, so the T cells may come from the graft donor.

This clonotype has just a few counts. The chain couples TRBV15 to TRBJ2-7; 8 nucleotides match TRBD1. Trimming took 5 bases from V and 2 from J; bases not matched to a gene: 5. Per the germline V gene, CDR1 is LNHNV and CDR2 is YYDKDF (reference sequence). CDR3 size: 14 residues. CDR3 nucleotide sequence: TGTGCCACCAGCGAAGGACAGGGCACCTACGAGCAGTACTTC. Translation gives CATSEGQGTYEQYF.

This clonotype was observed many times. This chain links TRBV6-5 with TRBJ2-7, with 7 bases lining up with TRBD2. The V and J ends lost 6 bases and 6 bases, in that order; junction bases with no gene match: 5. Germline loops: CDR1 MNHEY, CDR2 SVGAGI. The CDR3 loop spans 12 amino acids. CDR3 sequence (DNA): TGTGCCAGCAGCGGACTAGGTAGCGAGCAGTACTTC. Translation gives CASSGLGSEQYF.

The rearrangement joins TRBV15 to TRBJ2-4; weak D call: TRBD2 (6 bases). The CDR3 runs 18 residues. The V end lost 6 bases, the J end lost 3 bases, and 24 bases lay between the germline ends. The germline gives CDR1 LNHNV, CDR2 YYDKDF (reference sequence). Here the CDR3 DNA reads TGTGCCACCAGTCGCCCCGGGATCGGGGGTTGGGGCAAAAACATTCAGTACTTC. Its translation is CATSRPGIGGWGKNIQYF.

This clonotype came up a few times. DNA for the CDR3: TGTGCCAGCAGTCCCGGACAGGGGATTCCCAATCAGCCCCAGCATTTT. It is translated as CASSPGQGIPNQPQHF. This sequence joins TRBV28 and TRBJ1-5; 9 bases are a match to TRBD1. V gave up 5 bases and J gave up 3 bases; unmatched junction bases: 8. The CDR3 is 16 amino acids. The germline gives CDR1 MDHEN, CDR2 SYDVKM.

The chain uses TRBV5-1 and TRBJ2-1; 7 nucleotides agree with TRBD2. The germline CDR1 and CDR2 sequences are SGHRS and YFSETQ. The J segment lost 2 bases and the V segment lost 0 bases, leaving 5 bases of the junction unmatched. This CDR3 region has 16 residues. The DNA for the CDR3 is TGCGCCAGCAGCTTGGGCGGGAGTGCCCCCTACAATGAGCAGTTCTTC. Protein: CASSLGGSAPYNEQFF.

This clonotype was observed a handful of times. The CDR3, as DNA: TGCAGCGTGGGGGGACTAGCGGGGGAGAACACCGGGGAGCTGTTTTTT. It codes for CSVGGLAGENTGELFF. The gene calls are TRBV29-1 and TRBJ2-2; 14 positions match TRBD2. J gave up 1 base and V 6 bases, and 4 bases lay outside the gene matches. CDR3 length: 16 residues. Germline assignment: CDR1 SQVTM and CDR2 ANQGSEA.

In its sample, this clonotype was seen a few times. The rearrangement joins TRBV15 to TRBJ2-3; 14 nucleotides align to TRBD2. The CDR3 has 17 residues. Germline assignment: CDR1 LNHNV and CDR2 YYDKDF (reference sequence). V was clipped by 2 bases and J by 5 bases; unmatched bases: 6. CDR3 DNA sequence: TGTGCCACCAGCAGACGACTAGCGGGAGGGCCGGAAGATACGCAGTATTTT. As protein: CATSRRLAGGPEDTQYF.

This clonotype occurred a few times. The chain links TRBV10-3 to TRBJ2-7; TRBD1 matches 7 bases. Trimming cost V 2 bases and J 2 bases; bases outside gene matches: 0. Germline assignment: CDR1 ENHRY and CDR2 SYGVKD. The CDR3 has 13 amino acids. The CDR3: CAISETGAYEQYF. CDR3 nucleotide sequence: TGTGCCATCAGTGAGACAGGGGCCTACGAGCAGTACTTC.

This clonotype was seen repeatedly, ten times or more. CDR3 in DNA: TGTGCCAGCATCCGGGGGCGAAACACCGGGGAGCTGTTTTTT. Encoded protein: CASIRGRNTGELFF. The chain recombines TRBV28 with TRBJ2-2; TRBD1 or TRBD2 may be the D gene (6 bases each). The CDR3 consists of 14 residues. The V gene lost 7 bases and the J gene lost 2 bases, with 11 bases spanning the gap. Germline values: CDR1 MDHEN, CDR2 SYDVKM. Together with reference TRBV28 and TRBJ2-2, the CDR3 gives the full variable domain: DVKVTQSSRYLVKRTGEKVFLECVQDMDHENMFWYRQDPGLGLRLIYFSYDVKMKEKGDIPEGYSVSREKKERFSLILESASTNQTSMYLCASIRGRNTGELFFGEGSRLTVL.

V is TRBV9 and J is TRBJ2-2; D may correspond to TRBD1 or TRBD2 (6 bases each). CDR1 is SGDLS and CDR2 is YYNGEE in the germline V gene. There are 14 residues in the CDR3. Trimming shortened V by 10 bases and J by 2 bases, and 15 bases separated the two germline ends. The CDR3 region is CAGGTHANTGELFF. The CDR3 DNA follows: TGTGCCGGGGGGACACATGCCAACACCGGGGAGCTGTTTTTT.

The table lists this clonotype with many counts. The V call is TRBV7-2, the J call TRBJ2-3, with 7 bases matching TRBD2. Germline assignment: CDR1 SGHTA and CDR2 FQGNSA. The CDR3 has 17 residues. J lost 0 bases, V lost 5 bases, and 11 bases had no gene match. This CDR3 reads CASSIQGLVMSTDTQYF. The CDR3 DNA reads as TGTGCCAGCAGCATACAAGGACTAGTTATGAGCACAGATACGCAGTATTTT. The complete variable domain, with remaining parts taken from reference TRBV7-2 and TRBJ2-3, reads GAGVSQSPSNKVTEKGKDVELRCDPISGHTALYWYRQSLGQGLEFLIYFQGNSAPDKSGLPSDRFSAERTGGSVSTLTIQRTQQEDSAVYLCASSIQGLVMSTDTQYFGPGTRLTVL.

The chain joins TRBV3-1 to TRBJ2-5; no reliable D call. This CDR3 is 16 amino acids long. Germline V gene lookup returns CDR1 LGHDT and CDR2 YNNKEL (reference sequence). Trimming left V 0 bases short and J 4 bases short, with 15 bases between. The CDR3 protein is CASSQDWAVLAETQYF. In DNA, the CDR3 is TGTGCCAGCAGCCAAGATTGGGCGGTCTTAGCAGAGACCCAGTACTTC.

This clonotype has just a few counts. DNA of the CDR3: TGCAGCGCTAAGGACGGAAATGGCTACACCTTC. It encodes CSAKDGNGYTF. The V gene is TRBV29-1, the J gene TRBJ1-2; D ambiguous. Trimming shortened V by 7 bases and J by 6 bases, and 12 bases separated the two germline ends. The germline gives CDR1 SQVTM, CDR2 ANQGSEA. The CDR3 contains 11 residues.

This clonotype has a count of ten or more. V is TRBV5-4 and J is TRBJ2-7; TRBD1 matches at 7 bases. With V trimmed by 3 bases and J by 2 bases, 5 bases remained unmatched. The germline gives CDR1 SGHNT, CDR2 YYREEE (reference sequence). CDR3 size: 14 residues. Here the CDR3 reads CASSYPGTAYEQYF. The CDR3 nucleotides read TGTGCCAGCAGCTACCCCGGGACAGCCTACGAGCAGTACTTC.

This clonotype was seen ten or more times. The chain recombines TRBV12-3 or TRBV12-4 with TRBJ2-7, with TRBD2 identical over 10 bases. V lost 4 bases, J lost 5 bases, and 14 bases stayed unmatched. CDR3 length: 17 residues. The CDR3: CASSSGTSVRVTHEQYF. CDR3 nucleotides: TGTGCCAGCAGTTCTGGGACTAGCGTAAGGGTAACCCACGAGCAGTACTTC.

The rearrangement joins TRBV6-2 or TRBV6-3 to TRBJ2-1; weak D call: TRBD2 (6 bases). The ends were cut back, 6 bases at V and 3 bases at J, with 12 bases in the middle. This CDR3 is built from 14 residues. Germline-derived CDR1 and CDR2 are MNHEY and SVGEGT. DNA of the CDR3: TGTGCCAGCAGAGGGACTGTATTCTACAATGAGCAGTTCTTC. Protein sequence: CASRGTVFYNEQFF.

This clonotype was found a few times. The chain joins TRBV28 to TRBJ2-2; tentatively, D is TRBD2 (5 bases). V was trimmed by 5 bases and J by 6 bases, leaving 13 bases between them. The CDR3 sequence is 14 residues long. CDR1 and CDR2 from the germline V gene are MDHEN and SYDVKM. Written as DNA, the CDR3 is TGTGCCAGCAGTCCCCTCGAGGAGGCCGGGGAGCTGTTTTTT. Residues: CASSPLEEAGELFF.

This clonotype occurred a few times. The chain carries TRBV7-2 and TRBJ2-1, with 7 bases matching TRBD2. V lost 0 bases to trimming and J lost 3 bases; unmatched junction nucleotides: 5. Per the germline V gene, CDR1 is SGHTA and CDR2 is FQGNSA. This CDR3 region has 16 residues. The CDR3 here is CASSLAAGLLYNEQFF. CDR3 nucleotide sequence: TGTGCCAGCAGCTTAGCCGCGGGACTACTCTACAATGAGCAGTTCTTC.

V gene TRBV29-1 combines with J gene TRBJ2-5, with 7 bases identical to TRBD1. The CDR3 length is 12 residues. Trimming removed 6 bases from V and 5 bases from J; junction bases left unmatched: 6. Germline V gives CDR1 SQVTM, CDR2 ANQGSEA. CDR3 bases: TGCAGCGTCGCCGACAGGGAGGAGACCCAGTACTTC. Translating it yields CSVADREETQYF.

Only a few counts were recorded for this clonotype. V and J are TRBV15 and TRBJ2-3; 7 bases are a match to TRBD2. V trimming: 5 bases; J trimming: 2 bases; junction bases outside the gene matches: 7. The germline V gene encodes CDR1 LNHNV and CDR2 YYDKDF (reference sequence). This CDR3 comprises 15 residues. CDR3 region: CATSGGSRYTDTQYF. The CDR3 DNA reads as TGTGCCACCAGCGGCGGGAGTCGTTACACAGATACGCAGTATTTT.

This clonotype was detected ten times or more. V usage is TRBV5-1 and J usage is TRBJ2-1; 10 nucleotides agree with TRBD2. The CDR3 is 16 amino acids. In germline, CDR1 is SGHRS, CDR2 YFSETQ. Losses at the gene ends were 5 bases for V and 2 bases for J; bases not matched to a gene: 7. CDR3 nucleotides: TGCGCCAGCAGTCTAGCGGGAGTTGTCCCCTACAATGAGCAGTTCTTC. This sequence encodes CASSLAGVVPYNEQFF.

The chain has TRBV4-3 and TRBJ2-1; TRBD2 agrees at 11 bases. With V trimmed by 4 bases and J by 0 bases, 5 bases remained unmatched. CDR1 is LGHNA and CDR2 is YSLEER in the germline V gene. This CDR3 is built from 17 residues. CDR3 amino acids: CASSPSGRYSSYNEQFF. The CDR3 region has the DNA TGCGCCAGCAGCCCTAGCGGGAGGTACAGCTCCTACAATGAGCAGTTCTTC.

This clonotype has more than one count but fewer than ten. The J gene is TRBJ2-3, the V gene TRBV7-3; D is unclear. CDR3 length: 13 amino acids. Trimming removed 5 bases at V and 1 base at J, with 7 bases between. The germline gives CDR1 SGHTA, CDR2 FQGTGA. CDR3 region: CASSAYGTDTQYF. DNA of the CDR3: TGTGCCAGCAGCGCGTACGGCACAGATACGCAGTATTTT.

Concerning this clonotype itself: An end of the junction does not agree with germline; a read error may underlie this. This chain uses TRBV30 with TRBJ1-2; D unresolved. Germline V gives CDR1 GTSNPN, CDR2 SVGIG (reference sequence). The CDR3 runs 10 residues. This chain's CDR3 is CAWSRGLGAF. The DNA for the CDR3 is TGTGCCTGGAGTAGAGGCCTCGGAGCCTTC.

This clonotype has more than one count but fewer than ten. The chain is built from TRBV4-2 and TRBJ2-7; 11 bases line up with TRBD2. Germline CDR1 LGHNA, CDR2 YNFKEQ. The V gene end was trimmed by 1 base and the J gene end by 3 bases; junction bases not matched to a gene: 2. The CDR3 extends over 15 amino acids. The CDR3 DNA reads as TGTGCCAGCAGCCAAGGGGGACTAGCGGTCTACGAGCAGTACTTC. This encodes CASSQGGLAVYEQYF.

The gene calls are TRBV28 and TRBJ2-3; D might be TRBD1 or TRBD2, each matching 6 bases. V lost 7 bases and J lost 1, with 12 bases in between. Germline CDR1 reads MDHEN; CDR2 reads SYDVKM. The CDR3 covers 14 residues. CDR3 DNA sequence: TGTGCCAGCAAGGGGGGATGGGGCACAGATACGCAGTATTTT. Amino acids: CASKGGWGTDTQYF.

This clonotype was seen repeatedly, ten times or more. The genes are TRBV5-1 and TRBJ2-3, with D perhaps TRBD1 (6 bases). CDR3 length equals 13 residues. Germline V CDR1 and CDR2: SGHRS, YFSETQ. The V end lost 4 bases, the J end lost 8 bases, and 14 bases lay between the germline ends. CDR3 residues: CASSTTGLSTQYF. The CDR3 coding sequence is TGCGCCAGCAGCACTACAGGGTTGAGTACGCAGTATTTT. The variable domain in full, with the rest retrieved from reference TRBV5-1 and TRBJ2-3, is KAGVTQTPRYLIKTRGQQVTLSCSPISGHRSVSWYQQTPGQGLQFLFEYFSETQRNKGNFPGRFSGRQFSNSRSEMNVSTLELGDSALYLCASSTTGLSTQYFGPGTRLTVL.

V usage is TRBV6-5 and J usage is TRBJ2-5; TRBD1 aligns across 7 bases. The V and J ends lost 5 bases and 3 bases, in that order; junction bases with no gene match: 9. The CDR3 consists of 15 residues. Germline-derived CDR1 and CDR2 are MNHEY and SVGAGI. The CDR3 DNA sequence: TGTGCCAGCAGTCAGTCTCGGGACAGTAAAGAGACCCAGTACTTC. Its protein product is CASSQSRDSKETQYF.

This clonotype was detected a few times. The CDR3 is CASSFDRGMRYEQYF. CDR3 nucleotides: TGTGCCAGCAGTTTCGACAGGGGGATGAGGTACGAGCAGTACTTC. J is TRBJ2-7 and V is TRBV6-2 or TRBV6-3, with 9 bases matching TRBD1. This CDR3 contains 15 residues. Per germline, CDR1 MNHEY and CDR2 SVGEGT. Losses at the gene ends were 4 bases for V and 4 bases for J; bases not matched to a gene: 8.

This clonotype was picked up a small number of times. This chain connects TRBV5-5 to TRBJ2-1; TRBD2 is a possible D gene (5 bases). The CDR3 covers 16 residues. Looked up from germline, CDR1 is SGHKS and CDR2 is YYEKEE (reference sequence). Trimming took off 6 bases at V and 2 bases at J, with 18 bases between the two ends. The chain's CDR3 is CASNAVPSPTYNEQFF. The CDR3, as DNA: TGTGCCAGCAATGCGGTGCCTAGCCCAACCTACAATGAGCAGTTCTTC.

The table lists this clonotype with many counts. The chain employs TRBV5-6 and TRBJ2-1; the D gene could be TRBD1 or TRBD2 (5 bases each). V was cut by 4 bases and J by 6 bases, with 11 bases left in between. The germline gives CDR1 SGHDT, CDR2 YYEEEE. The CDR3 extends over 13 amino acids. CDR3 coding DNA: TGTGCCAGCAGCCCCGGGACCGTCAATGAGCAGTTCTTC. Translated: CASSPGTVNEQFF.

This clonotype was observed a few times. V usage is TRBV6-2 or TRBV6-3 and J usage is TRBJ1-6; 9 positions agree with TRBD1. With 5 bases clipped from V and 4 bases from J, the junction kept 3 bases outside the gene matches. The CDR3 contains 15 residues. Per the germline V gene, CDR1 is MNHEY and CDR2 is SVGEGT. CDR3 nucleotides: TGTGCCAGCAGTGGGACAGGGAAGTATAATTCACCCCTCCACTTT. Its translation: CASSGTGKYNSPLHF.